The entry that follows covers one T cell receptor beta chain sequence. Its specificity is unknown. This specimen comes from a study of T-cell reconstitution after alpha-beta-depleted transplantation in children. General observations from the study: T-cell counts and diversity at one year post-transplant came mainly from newly produced T cells.

The CDR3 has 15 residues. Unique molecular identifiers were incorporated into the prepared TCRbeta library. Using its own MiXCR run on the PCR reads, TCRdb lists one record per CDR3 protein. The sample has around 580,000 distinct CDR3 sequences, approximately 22% seen once. This material consisted of PBMCs, mostly from graft donor cells, taken 360 days after TCRalphabeta/CD19-depleted stem cell transplant. This chain joins TRBV21-1 and TRBJ1-1; TRBD1, as called in the table, went unchecked against the DNA. TRBV21-1 constitutes a pseudogene. This clonotype originated in a boy under two years old who had a stem cell transplant for acute myeloid leukemia, so the T cells may come from the graft donor. CDR3 sequence (DNA): TGTGCCAGCAGCTCAGACCCTGCCATGAACACTGAAGCTTTCTTT. Translation gives CASSSDPAMNTEAFF.